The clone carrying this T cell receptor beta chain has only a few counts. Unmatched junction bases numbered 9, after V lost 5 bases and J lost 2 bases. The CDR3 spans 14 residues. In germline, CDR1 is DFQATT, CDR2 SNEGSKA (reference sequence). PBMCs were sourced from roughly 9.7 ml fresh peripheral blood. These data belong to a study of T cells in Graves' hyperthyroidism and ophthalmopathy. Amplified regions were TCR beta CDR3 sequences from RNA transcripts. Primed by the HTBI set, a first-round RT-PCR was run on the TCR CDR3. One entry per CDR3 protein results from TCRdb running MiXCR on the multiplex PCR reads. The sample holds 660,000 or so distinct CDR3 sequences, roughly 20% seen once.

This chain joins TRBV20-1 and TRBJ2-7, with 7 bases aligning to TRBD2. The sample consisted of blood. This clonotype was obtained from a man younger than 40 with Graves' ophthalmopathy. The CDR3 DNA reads TGCAGTGCTCCCGTCGGCGGGAGACCCTACGAGCAGTACTTC. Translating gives CSAPVGGRPYEQYF.